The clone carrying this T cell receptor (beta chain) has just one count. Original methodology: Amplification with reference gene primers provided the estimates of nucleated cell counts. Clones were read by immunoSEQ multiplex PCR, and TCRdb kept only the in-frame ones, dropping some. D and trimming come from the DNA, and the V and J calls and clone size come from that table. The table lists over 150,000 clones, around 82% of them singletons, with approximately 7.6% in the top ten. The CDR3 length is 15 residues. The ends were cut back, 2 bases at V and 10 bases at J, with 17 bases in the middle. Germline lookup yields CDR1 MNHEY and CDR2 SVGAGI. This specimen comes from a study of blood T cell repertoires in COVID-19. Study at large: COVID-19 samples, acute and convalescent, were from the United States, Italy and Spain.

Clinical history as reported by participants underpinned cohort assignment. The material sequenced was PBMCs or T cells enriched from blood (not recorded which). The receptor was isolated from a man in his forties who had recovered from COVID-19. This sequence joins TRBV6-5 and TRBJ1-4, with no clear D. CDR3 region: CASSYREETLGKLFF. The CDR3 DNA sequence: TGTGCCAGCAGTTACAGGGAGGAAACCTTGGGAAAACTGTTTTTT.